The rows below give T cell receptor beta chains drawn from one sample of a study of graft-versus-host responses after intestinal transplantation. These TCRs' antigens remain unknown. Clones were sequenced by immunoSEQ multiplex PCR, and TCRdb holds only the in-frame ones, with some missing. Among tens of thousands of clones listed, more than 85% were seen once. The sample was unstimulated CD4+ T cells sorted from spleen or lymph node cells, taken before transplant. The receptors originated from a human donor who was the organ donor for an intestinal transplant. Both conserved end residues are part of each CDR3. The order of the fields is clone size, J gene, D gene, V gene, CDR3 protein, CDR3 DNA. D genes are given only for firm matches. Rows may omit the clone size; those that give it use once, few, many or a size class.

NA TRBJ2-1 TRBD2 TRBV4-1 CASSHRYIPQSGVSYNEQFF TGCGCCAGCAGCCACCGATATATTCCACAGAGCGGGGTATCCTACAATGAGCAGTTCTTC
NA TRBJ1-2 NA TRBV6-5 CASSAGALYYGYTF TGTGCCAGCAGTGCAGGGGCCTTATACTATGGCTACACCTTC
NA TRBJ1-1 NA TRBV10-3 CAIRQGGEAFF TGTGCCATCAGACAGGGCGGTGAAGCTTTCTTT
NA TRBJ1-1 NA TRBV6-5 CASSYLSMANTEAFF TGTGCCAGCAGTTACTTATCCATGGCGAACACTGAAGCTTTCTTT
NA TRBJ2-7 TRBD2 TRBV18 CASSPLTSGGSYEQYF TGTGCCAGCTCACCCCTAACTAGCGGGGGGAGCTACGAGCAGTACTTC
NA TRBJ2-3 TRBD1 TRBV5-8 CASSLAGPYRGPTDTQYF TGTGCCAGCAGCTTGGCCGGTCCCTACAGGGGGCCCACAGATACGCAGTATTTT
NA TRBJ2-5 NA TRBV19 CASSISRGETQYF TGTGCCAGTAGTATATCTCGGGGAGAGACCCAGTACTTC
NA TRBJ1-3 NA TRBV5-1 CASSSTIQGAGNTIYF TGCGCCAGCAGCTCCACCATACAGGGTGCTGGAAACACCATATATTTT
NA TRBJ1-2 TRBD1 TRBV19 CASRRGTDLIFNGYTF TGTGCCAGTAGAAGAGGGACAGATCTAATTTTTAATGGCTACACCTTC
NA TRBJ2-5 TRBD2 TRBV2 CASSDLDRLALETQYF TGTGCCAGCAGTGACCTTGACCGACTAGCCTTAGAGACCCAGTACTTC
NA TRBJ2-1 TRBD2 TRBV19 CASTRLAGEGEQFF TGTGCCAGTACCCGACTAGCGGGAGAGGGTGAGCAGTTCTTC
NA TRBJ2-1 TRBD2 TRBV6-5 CASSYGGLAGNEQFF TGTGCCAGCAGTTACGGTGGTCTAGCGGGGAATGAGCAGTTCTTC
NA TRBJ2-3 TRBD2 TRBV9 CASSVAGAGYTDTQYF TGTGCCAGCAGCGTAGCTGGAGCGGGATACACAGATACGCAGTATTTT
NA TRBJ1-2 NA TRBV6-6 CASSYSFGRGYYGYTF TGTGCCAGCAGTTACTCGTTCGGACGGGGATACTATGGCTACACCTTC
NA TRBJ1-4 NA TRBV28 CASSLRTDKLFF TGTGCCAGCAGTCTTCGGACAGATAAACTGTTTTTT
NA TRBJ2-7 TRBD2 TRBV9 CASSVGGGWEQYF TGTGCCAGCAGCGTAGGGGGGGGTTGGGAGCAGTACTTC
NA TRBJ2-2 TRBD1 TRBV7-9 CASSFMSWDRGATGELFF TGTGCCAGCAGCTTTATGTCGTGGGACAGGGGGGCAACCGGGGAGCTGTTTTTT
NA TRBJ2-7 NA TRBV21-1 CATRVLGCEQYF TGTGCCACCAGGGTACTAGGTTGCGAGCAGTACTTC
NA TRBJ2-4 NA TRBV5-1 CASSTGQVGIQYF TGCGCCAGCAGCACTGGGCAGGTGGGCATTCAGTACTTC
NA TRBJ1-2 TRBD1 TRBV29-1 CSVLRDRGDGYTF TGCAGCGTCCTCCGGGACAGGGGGGATGGCTACACCTTC
NA TRBJ1-1 NA TRBV5-1 CASSRGGGATEAFF TGCGCCAGCAGCCGCGGGGGGGGCGCCACTGAAGCTTTCTTT
NA TRBJ2-1 TRBD2 TRBV5-1 CASSFYSGTSYNEQFF TGCGCCAGCAGCTTTTATAGCGGGACCTCCTACAATGAGCAGTTCTTC
NA TRBJ1-4 TRBD1 TRBV2 CASKRGLEEKLFF TGTGCCAGCAAGAGGGGGCTCGAAGAAAAACTGTTTTTT
NA TRBJ2-1 TRBD2 TRBV5-1 CASSHKRLAGFSYNEQFF TGCGCCAGCAGCCATAAACGACTAGCGGGCTTCTCCTACAATGAGCAGTTCTTC
NA TRBJ2-5 TRBD1 TRBV5-1 CASLWTGQETQYF TGCGCCAGCCTATGGACAGGGCAGGAGACCCAGTACTTC
NA TRBJ2-1 TRBD2 TRBV11-2 CASSLELAGSYNEQFF TGTGCCAGCAGCTTAGAACTAGCGGGTTCCTACAATGAGCAGTTCTTC
few TRBJ2-1 TRBD1 TRBV11-2 CASSLDRGNEQFF TGTGCCAGCAGCTTGGACAGGGGCAATGAGCAGTTCTTC
NA TRBJ1-5 NA TRBV19 CASSIVSGWGNQPQHF TGTGCCAGTAGTATAGTTTCAGGGTGGGGCAATCAGCCCCAGCATTTT
NA TRBJ2-5 NA TRBV6-5 CASSYSGQETQYF TGTGCCAGCAGTTACAGCGGCCAAGAGACCCAGTACTTC